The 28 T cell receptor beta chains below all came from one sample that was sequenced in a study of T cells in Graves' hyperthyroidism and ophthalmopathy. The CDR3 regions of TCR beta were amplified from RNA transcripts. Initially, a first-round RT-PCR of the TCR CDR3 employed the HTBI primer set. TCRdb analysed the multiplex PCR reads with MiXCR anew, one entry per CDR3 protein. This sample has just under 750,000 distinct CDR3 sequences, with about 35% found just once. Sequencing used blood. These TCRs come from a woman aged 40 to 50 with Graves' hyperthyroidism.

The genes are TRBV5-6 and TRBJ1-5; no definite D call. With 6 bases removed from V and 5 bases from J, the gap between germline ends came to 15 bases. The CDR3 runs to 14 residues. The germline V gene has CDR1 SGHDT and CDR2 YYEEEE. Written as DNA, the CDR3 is TGTGCCAGCACCGCGCGCGCGATGGATCAGCCCCAGCATTTT. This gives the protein CASTARAMDQPQHF. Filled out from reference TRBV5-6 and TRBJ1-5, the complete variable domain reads DAGVTQSPTHLIKTRGQQVTLRCSPKSGHDTVSWYQQALGQGPQFIFQYYEEEERQRGNFPDRFSGHQFPNYSSELNVNALLLGDSALYLCASTARAMDQPQHFGDGTRLSIL.

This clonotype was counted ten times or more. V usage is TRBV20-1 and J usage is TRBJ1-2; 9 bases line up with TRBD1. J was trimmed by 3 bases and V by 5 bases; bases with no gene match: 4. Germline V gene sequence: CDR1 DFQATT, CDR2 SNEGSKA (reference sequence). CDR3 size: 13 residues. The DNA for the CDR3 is TGCAGTGCTTCCCGGGACAGGGACTATGGCTACACCTTC. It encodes CSASRDRDYGYTF.

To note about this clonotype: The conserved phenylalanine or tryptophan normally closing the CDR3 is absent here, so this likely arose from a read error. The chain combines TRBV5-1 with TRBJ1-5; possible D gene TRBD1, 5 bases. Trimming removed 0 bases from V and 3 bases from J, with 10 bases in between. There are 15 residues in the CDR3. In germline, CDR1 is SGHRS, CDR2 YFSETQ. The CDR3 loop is CASSLGGVVNQPQHS. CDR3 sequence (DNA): TGCGCCAGCAGCTTGGGGGGGGTTGTCAATCAGCCCCAGCATTCT.

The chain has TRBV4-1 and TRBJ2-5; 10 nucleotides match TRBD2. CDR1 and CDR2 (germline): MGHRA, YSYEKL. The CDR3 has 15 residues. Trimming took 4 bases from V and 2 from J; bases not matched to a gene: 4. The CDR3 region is CASSPLAGNQETQYF. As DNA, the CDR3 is TGCGCCAGCAGCCCACTAGCGGGAAATCAAGAGACCCAGTACTTC.

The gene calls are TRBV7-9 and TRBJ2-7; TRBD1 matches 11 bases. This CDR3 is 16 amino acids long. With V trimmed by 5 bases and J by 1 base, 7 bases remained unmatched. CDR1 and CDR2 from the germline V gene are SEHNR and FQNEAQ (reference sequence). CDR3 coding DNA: TGTGCCAGCAGCGACCGGGACAGGGGGATTTCCTACGAGCAGTACTTC. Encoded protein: CASSDRDRGISYEQYF.

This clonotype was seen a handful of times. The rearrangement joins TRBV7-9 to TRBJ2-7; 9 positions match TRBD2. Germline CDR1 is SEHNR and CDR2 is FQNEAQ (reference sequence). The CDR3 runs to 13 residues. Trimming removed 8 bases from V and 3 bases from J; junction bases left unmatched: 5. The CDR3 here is CASVTSGFYEQYF. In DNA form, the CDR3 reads TGTGCCAGCGTCACTAGCGGGTTCTACGAGCAGTACTTC.

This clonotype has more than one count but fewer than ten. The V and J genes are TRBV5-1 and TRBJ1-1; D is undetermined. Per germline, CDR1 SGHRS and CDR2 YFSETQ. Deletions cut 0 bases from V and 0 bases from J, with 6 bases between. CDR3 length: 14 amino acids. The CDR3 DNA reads TGCGCCAGCAGCTTGGTTTGGGTGAACACTGAAGCTTTCTTT. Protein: CASSLVWVNTEAFF.

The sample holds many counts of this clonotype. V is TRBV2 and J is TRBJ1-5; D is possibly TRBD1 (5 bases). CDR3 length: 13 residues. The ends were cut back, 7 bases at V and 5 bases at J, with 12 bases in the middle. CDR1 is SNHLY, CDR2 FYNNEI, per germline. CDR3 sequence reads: CASNPGGDQPQHF. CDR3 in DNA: TGTGCCAGCAACCCGGGGGGAGATCAGCCCCAGCATTTT.

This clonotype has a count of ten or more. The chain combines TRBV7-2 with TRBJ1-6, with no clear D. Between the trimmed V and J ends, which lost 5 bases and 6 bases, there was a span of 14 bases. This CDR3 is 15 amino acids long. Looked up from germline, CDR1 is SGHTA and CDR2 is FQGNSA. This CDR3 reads CASSPKTTTNSPLHF. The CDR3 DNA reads TGTGCCAGCAGCCCAAAGACAACAACTAATTCACCCCTCCACTTT. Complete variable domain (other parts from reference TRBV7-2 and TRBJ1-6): GAGVSQSPSNKVTEKGKDVELRCDPISGHTALYWYRQSLGQGLEFLIYFQGNSAPDKSGLPSDRFSAERTGGSVSTLTIQRTQQEDSAVYLCASSPKTTTNSPLHFGNGTRLTVT.

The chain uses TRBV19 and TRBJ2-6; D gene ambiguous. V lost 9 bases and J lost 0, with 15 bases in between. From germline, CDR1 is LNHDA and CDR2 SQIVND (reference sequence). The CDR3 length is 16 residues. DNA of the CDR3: TGTGCCAGCGAAGGACCAAGGTACTCTGGGGCCAACGTCCTGACTTTC. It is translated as CASEGPRYSGANVLTF.

Here the CDR3 reads CASSHPTGINTEAFF. Written as DNA, the CDR3 is TGTGCCAGCAGCCACCCGACAGGGATTAACACTGAAGCTTTCTTT. V and J are TRBV7-8 and TRBJ1-1; 7 bases line up with TRBD1. The germline V gene encodes CDR1 SGHVS and CDR2 FQNEAQ. This CDR3 has 15 amino acids. V trimming: 5 bases; J trimming: 2 bases; junction bases outside the gene matches: 8.

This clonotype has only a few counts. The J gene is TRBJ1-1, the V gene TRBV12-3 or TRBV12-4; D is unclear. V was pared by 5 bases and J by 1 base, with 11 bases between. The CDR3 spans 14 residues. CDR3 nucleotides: TGTGCCAGCAGTACCCGACGGGAGAACACTGAAGCTTTCTTT. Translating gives CASSTRRENTEAFF.

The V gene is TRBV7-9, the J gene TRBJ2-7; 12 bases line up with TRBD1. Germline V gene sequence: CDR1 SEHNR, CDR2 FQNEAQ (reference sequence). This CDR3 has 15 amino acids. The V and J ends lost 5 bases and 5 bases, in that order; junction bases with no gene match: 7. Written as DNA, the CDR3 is TGTGCCAGCAGCGAGGGACAGGGGGCAACCCACGAGCAGTACTTC. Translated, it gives CASSEGQGATHEQYF. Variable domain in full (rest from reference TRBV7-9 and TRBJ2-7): DTGVSQNPRHKITKRGQNVTFRCDPISEHNRLYWYRQTLGQGPEFLTYFQNEAQLEKSRLLSDRFSAERPKGSFSTLEIQRTEQGDSAMYLCASSEGQGATHEQYFGPGTRLTVT.

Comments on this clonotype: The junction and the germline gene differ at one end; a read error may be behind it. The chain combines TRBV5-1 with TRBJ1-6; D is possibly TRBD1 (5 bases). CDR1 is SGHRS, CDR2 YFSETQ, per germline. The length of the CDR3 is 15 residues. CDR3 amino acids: CASSVGTFGNSPLHF. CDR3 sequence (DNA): TGTGCCAGCAGCGTAGGGACTTTTGGAAATTCACCCCTCCACTTT.

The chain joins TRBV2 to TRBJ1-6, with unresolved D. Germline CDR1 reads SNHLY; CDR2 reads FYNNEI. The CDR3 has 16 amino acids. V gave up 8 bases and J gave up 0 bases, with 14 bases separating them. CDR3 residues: CASQDRGSSYNSPLHF. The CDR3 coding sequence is TGTGCCAGCCAAGATCGTGGGAGCTCCTATAATTCACCCCTCCACTTT.

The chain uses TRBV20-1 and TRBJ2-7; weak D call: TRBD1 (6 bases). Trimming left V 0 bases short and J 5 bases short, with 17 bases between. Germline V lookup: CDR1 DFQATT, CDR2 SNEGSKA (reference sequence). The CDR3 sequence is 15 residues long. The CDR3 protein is CSARDYVGHWDEQYF. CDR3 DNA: TGCAGTGCTAGAGATTATGTGGGACATTGGGACGAGCAGTACTTC.

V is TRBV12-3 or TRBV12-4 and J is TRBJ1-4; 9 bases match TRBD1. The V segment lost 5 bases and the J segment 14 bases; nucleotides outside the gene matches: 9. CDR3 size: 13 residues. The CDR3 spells CASSQGQGERLFF. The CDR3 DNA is TGTGCCAGCAGTCAGGGACAGGGCGAAAGGCTGTTTTTT.

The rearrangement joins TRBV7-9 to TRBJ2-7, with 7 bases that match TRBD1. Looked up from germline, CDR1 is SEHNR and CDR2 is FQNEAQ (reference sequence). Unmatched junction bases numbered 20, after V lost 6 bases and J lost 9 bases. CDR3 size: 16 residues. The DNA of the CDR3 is TGTGCCAGCAGTGACCGGGACAGTCGGGCAGGGCTGGGGCAGTACTTC. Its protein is CASSDRDSRAGLGQYF.

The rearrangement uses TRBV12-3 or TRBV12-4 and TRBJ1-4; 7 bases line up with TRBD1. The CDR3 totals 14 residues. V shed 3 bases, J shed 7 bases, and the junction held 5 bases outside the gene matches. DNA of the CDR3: TGTGCCAGCAGTTTCCTAGGGGGCGTTGAAAAACTGTTTTTT. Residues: CASSFLGGVEKLFF.

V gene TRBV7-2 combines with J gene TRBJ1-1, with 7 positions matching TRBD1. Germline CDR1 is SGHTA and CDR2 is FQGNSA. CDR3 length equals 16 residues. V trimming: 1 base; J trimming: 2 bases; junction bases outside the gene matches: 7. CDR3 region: CASSLVPGTVNTEAFF. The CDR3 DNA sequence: TGTGCCAGCAGCTTAGTCCCCGGGACAGTAAACACTGAAGCTTTCTTT.

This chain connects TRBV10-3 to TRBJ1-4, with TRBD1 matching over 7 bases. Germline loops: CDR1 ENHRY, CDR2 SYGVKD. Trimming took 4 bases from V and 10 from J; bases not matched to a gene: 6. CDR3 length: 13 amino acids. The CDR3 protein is CAISGDSLGKLFF. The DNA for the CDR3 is TGTGCCATCAGTGGGGACAGTTTGGGAAAACTGTTTTTT.

CDR3 region: CASSMGTASYGYTF. The CDR3, as DNA: TGTGCCAGTAGTATGGGGACAGCCAGTTATGGCTACACCTTC. The chain has TRBV19 and TRBJ1-2, with TRBD1 matching over 7 bases. The CDR3 totals 14 residues. Germline V gene data show CDR1 as LNHDA and CDR2 as SQIVND (reference sequence). Trimming cost V 3 bases and J 5 bases; bases outside gene matches: 6.

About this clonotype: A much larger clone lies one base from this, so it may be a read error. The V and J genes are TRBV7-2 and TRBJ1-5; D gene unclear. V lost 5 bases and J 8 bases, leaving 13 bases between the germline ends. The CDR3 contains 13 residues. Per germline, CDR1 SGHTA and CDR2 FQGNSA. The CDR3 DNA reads TGTGCCAGCAGCCGGGCCTGCGGGGAGCCCCAGCATTTT. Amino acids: CASSRACGEPQHF.

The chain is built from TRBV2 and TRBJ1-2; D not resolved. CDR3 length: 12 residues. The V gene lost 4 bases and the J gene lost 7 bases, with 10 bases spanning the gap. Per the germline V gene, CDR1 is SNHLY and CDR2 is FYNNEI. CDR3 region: CASSGDLRGYTF. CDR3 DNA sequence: TGTGCCAGCAGTGGAGATTTGCGTGGCTACACCTTC.

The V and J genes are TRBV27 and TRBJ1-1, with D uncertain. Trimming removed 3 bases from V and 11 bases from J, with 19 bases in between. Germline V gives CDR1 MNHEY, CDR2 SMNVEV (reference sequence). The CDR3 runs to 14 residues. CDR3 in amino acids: CASSLRRELAEAFF. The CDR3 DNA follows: TGTGCCAGCAGTTTGAGGCGAGAACTTGCGGAGGCTTTCTTT.

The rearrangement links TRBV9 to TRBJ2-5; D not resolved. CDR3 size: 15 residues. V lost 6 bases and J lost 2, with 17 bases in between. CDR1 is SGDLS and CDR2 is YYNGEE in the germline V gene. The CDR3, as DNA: TGTGCCAGCACCTTCGTCGGGTTGGGACAAGAGACCCAGTACTTC. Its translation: CASTFVGLGQETQYF.

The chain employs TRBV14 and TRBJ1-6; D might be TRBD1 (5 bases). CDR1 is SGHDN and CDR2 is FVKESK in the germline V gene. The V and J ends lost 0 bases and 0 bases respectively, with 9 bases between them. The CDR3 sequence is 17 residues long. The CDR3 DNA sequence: TGTGCCAGCAGCCAAGATGGGGGAGGCTCCTATAATTCACCCCTCCACTTT. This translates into CASSQDGGGSYNSPLHF.

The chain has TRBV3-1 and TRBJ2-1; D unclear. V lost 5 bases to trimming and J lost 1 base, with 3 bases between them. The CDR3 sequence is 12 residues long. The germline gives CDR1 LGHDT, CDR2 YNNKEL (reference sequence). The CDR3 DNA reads TGTGCCAGCAGCAGGTCCTACAATGAGCAGTTCTTC. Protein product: CASSRSYNEQFF.